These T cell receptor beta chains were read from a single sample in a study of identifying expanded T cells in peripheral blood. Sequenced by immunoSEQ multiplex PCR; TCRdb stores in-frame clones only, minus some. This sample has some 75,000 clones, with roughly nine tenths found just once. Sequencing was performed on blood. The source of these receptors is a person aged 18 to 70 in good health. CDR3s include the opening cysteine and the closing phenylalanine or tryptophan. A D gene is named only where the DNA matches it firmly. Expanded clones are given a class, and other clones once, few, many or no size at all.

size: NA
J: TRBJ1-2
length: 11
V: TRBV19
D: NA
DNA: TGTGCCAGTAGATGGGGTTATGGCTACACCTTC
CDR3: CASRWGYGYTF

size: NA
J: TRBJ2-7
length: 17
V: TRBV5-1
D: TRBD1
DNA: TGCGCCAGCAGCTTGAATGGAGGACAGGGTCCGATCTACGAGCAGTACTTC
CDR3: CASSLNGGQGPIYEQYF

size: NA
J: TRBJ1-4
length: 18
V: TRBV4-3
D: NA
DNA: TGCGCCAGCAGCCAAGTGGGCAGGGGAGGCTTAACTAATGAAAAACTGTTTTTT
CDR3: CASSQVGRGGLTNEKLFF

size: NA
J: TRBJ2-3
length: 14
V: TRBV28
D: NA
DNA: TGTGCCAGCAGTTGGGGCAGGGAGACAGATACGCAGTATTTT
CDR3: CASSWGRETDTQYF

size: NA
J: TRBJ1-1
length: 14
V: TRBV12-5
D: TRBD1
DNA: TGTGCTAGTGGTCTTCCGGGACAGGGGGCTGAAGCTTTCTTT
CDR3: CASGLPGQGAEAFF

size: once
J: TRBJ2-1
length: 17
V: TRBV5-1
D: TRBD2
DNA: TGCGCCAGCAGCTTGGGCGAACTAGCGGGAGGGCCTGGTGAGCAGTTCTTC
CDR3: CASSLGELAGGPGEQFF

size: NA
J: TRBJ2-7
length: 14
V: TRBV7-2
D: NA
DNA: TGTGCCAGCAGCCCCGTCGGCGGGCCCTACGAGCAGTACTTC
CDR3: CASSPVGGPYEQYF

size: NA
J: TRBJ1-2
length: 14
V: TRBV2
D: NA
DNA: TGTGCCAGCATAGGGATACAGGGCCCCCTACGCTACACCTTC
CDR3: CASIGIQGPLRYTF

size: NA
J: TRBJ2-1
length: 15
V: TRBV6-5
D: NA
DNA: TGTGCCAGCAGTTACCCACCAACAGACTACAATGAGCAGTTCTTC
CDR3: CASSYPPTDYNEQFF

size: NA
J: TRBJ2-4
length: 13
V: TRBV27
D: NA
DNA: TGTGCCAGCAGTTTAAGCCCGGTCAACATTCAGTACTTC
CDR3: CASSLSPVNIQYF

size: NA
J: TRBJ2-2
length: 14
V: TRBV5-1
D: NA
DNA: TGCGCCAGCATGGAGACTCTGAACACCGGGGAGCTGTTTTTT
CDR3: CASMETLNTGELFF

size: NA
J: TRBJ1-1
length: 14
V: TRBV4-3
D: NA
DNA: TGCGCCAGCAGCCAAGATCTTAGCGTACATTCCGCTTTCTTT
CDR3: CASSQDLSVHSAFF

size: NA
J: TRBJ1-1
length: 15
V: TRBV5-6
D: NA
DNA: TGTGCCAGCAGCTTAGAGGGCAGGGGGAACACTGAAGCTTTCTTT
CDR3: CASSLEGRGNTEAFF

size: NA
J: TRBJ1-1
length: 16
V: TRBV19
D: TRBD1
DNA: TGTGCCAGTAGTACCCTAGGACAGGGACTAAACACTGAAGCTTTCTTT
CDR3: CASSTLGQGLNTEAFF

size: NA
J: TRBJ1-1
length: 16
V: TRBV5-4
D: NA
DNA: TGTGCCAGCAGCTTGAAGAGGGAGACGTCGAACACTGAAGCTTTCTTT
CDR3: CASSLKRETSNTEAFF

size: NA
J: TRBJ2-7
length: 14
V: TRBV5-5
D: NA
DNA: TGTGCCAGCAGCTTGGAAGTGTACCACTACGAGCAGTACTTC
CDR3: CASSLEVYHYEQYF

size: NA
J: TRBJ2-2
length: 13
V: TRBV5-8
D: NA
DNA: TGTGCCAGCAGCTTTAGACATGCCGGGGAGCTGTTTTTT
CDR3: CASSFRHAGELFF

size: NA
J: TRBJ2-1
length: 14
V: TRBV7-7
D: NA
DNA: TGTGCTAGCAGCTCGAGCAGGGTTAACAATGAGCAGTTCTTC
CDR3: CASSSSRVNNEQFF

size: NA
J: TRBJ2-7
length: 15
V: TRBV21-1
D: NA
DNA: TGTGCCAGCAGCAAATTGGGTGGGCCCTCCTACGAGCAGTACTTC
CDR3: CASSKLGGPSYEQYF

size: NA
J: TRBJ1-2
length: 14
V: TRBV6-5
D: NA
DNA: TGTGCCAGCAGTTACACGGGGAGTAGCTATGGCTACACCTTC
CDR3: CASSYTGSSYGYTF

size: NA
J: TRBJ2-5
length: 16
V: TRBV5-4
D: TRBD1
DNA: TGTGCCAGCAGCTCATACGGACAGGGCGGGTGGGAGACCCAGTACTTC
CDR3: CASSSYGQGGWETQYF

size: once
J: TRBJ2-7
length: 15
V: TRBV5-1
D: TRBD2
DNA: TGCGCCAGCAGCCCTAGCGGGGGTCGAACCTACGAGCAGTACTTC
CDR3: CASSPSGGRTYEQYF

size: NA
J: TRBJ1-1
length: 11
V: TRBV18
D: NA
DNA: TGTGCCAGCTCCCGGGACGGTGAAGCTTTCTTT
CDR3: CASSRDGEAFF

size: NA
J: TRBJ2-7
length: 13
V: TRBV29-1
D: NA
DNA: TGCAGCGTTTCCCGAACAGGGTCTTACGAGCAGTACTTC
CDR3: CSVSRTGSYEQYF

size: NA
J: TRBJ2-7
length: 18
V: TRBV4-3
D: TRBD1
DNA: TGCGCCAGCAGCCAAGATTTATTTCGACAGGGGGCTGTGAGCGAGCAGTACTTC
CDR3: CASSQDLFRQGAVSEQYF

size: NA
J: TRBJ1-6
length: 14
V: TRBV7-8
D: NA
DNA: TGTGCCAGCAGGATCCAGGGTTGGGGTTCACCCCTCCACTTT
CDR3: CASRIQGWGSPLHF

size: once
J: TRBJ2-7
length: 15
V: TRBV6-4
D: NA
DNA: TGTGCCAGCAGTGCGATCCATGGGAGCCGGCGCGAGCAGTACTTC
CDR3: CASSAIHGSRREQYF

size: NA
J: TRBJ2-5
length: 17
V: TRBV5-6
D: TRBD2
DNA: TGTGCCAGCAGCTTGACCAACGGACTAGCGGGATATGAGACCCAGTACTTC
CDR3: CASSLTNGLAGYETQYF

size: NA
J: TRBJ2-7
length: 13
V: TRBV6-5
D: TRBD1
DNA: TGTGCCAGCAGTCGGGACAGGGACTACGAGCAGTACTTC
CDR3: CASSRDRDYEQYF

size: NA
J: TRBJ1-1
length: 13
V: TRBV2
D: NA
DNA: TGTGCCAGCAATAAGGGACAGAACACTGAAGCTTTCTTT
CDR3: CASNKGQNTEAFF

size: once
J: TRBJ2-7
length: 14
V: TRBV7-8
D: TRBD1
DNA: TGTGCCAGCAGCCTAGACAGGGTAGGGTACGAGCAGTACTTC
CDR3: CASSLDRVGYEQYF

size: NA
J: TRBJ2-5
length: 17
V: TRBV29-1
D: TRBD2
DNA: TGCAGCGTGGCTGGACTAGCGGGGGGGGGAACCCAAGAGACCCAGTACTTC
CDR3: CSVAGLAGGGTQETQYF

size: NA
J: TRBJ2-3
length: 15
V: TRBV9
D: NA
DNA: TGTGCCAGCAGCGTAGATGAGGGTACGAGAGATACGCAGTATTTT
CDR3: CASSVDEGTRDTQYF

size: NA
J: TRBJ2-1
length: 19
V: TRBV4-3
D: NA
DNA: TGCGCCAGCAGCCAAGAATTTCGGCGGGAGTTGGACAGGCGAAATGAGCAGTTCTTC
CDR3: CASSQEFRRELDRRNEQFF

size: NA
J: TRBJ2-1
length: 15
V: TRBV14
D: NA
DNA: TGTGCCAGCAGCCAAATGAGGGGACCCTACAATGAGCAGTTCTTC
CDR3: CASSQMRGPYNEQFF

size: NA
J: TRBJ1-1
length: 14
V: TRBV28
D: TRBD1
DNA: TGTGCCAGCAGAATATACAGGGGGAACACTGAAGCTTTCTTT
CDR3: CASRIYRGNTEAFF

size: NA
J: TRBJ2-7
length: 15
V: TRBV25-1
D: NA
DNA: TGTGCCAGCAGTGCCCAGGGGGGGGGAAGGTACGAGCAGTACTTC
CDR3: CASSAQGGGRYEQYF

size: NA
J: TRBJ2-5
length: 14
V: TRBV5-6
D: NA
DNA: TGTGCCAGCAGCTTGGAGGACCGGTCAGTGACCCAGTACTTC
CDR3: CASSLEDRSVTQYF

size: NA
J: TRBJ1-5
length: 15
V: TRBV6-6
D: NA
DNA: TGTGTCAGCACTTCACAGGGAGTGAGCAATCAGCCCCAGCATTTT
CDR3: CVSTSQGVSNQPQHF

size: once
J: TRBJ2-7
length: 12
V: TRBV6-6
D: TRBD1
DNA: TGTGCCGGAGGCCAGGGGGCTAACGAGCAGTACTTC
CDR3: CAGGQGANEQYF

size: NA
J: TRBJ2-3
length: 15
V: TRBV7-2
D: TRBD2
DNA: TGTGCCAGCAGCCCGCACGGGGGGGCCGTCGATACGCAGTATTTT
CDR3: CASSPHGGAVDTQYF

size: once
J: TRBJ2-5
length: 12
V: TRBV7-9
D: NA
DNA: TGTGCCAGCAGCTTAGTAGGGGGGACCCAGTACTTC
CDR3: CASSLVGGTQYF

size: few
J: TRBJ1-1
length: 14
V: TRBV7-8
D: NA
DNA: TGTGCCAGCAGCCGCGGGACCGGGGGAACTGAAGCTTTCTTT
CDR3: CASSRGTGGTEAFF

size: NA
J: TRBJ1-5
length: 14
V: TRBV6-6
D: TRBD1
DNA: TGTGCCAGCAGTTACGGACAGGGTGGCCAGCCCCAGCATTTT
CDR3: CASSYGQGGQPQHF

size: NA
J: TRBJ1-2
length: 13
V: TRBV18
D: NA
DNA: TGTGCCAGCTCACCACCAGGTGACTATGGCTACACCTTC
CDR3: CASSPPGDYGYTF

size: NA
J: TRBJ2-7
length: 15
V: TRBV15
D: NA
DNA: TGTGCCACCAGCACCCCAAGCCTAGGAAGGTACGAGCAGTACTTC
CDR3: CATSTPSLGRYEQYF

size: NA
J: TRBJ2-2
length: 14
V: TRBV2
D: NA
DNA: TGTGCCAGCAGAAGGACGGCGAACACCGGGGAGCTGTTTTTT
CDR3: CASRRTANTGELFF

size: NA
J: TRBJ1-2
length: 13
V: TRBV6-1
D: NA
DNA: TGTGCCAGCAGGGGGGGGACGAACTATGGCTACACCTTC
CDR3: CASRGGTNYGYTF

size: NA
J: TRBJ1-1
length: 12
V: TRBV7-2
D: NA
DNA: TGTGCCAGCAGCTCCCCTTACACTGAAGCTTTCTTT
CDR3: CASSSPYTEAFF